A selection of T cell receptor beta chains follows, all from one sample in a study of blood T cell repertoires in COVID-19. TCRdb keeps only in-frame clones here, not all; method: immunoSEQ multiplex PCR. The sample has some 240,000 clones, about 90% seen once. The specimen was peripheral blood. These TCRs come from a man in his fifties or sixties with COVID-19, enrolled during active disease. Both conserved end residues are part of each CDR3. Each record gives: V gene, J gene, clone size, D gene, CDR3 DNA, CDR3 protein. D genes are given only for firm matches. Only some rows state a clone size, as once, few, many or a class for expanded clones.

v_call: TRBV11-2; j_call: TRBJ2-1; clone_size: -; d_call: TRBD2; cdr3_nt: TGTGCCAGCAGCTTGACTAGCGGGAGGGCCGGGGCTGTAACTGAGCAGTTCTTC; cdr3_aa: CASSLTSGRAGAVTEQFF
v_call: TRBV7-2; j_call: TRBJ2-3; clone_size: -; d_call: -; cdr3_nt: TGTGCCAGCAGCCTCCGGGATGGGGCAGATACGCAGTATTTT; cdr3_aa: CASSLRDGADTQYF
v_call: TRBV30; j_call: TRBJ1-5; clone_size: -; d_call: -; cdr3_nt: TGTGCCTGGAGTGTAGGGGCCTCTAGCAATCAGCCCCAGCATTTT; cdr3_aa: CAWSVGASSNQPQHF
v_call: TRBV11-1; j_call: TRBJ2-7; clone_size: -; d_call: -; cdr3_nt: TGTGCCAGCAGCTTAAAACAGGGTATGTGGGCCTACGAGCAGTACTTC; cdr3_aa: CASSLKQGMWAYEQYF
v_call: TRBV28; j_call: TRBJ2-1; clone_size: once; d_call: TRBD2; cdr3_nt: TGTGCCAGCACTGTGACTAGCGGGGGGTCCTACAATGAGCAGTTCTTC; cdr3_aa: CASTVTSGGSYNEQFF
v_call: TRBV7-9; j_call: TRBJ1-4; clone_size: -; d_call: -; cdr3_nt: TGTGCCAGCAGCTTAGCCGAGGTCGGCGGTGAAAAACTGTTTTTT; cdr3_aa: CASSLAEVGGEKLFF
v_call: TRBV10-1; j_call: TRBJ1-3; clone_size: -; d_call: -; cdr3_nt: TGCGCCAGCAGCCGGGGGGCTGGAAACACCATATATTTT; cdr3_aa: CASSRGAGNTIYF
v_call: TRBV6-5; j_call: TRBJ1-4; clone_size: -; d_call: -; cdr3_nt: TGTGCCAGCAGGGGACACGGCTCAAATAATGAAAAACTGTTTTTT; cdr3_aa: CASRGHGSNNEKLFF
v_call: TRBV3-1/TRBV3-2; j_call: TRBJ1-2; clone_size: -; d_call: -; cdr3_nt: TGTGCCAGCAGCCTCACCCAGGGTAACTATGGCTACACCTTC; cdr3_aa: CASSLTQGNYGYTF
v_call: TRBV19; j_call: TRBJ2-3; clone_size: -; d_call: TRBD1; cdr3_nt: TGTGCCAGTACCGAACGGGACAGGGGATACGATACGCAGTATTTT; cdr3_aa: CASTERDRGYDTQYF
v_call: TRBV4-1; j_call: TRBJ2-7; clone_size: -; d_call: -; cdr3_nt: TGCGCCAGCAGCCCCGACCAGAGGGCCCTCTCCTACGAGCAGTACTTC; cdr3_aa: CASSPDQRALSYEQYF
v_call: TRBV24-1; j_call: TRBJ2-7; clone_size: -; d_call: -; cdr3_nt: TGTAAGCCCTATGGCGAGCAGTACTTC; cdr3_aa: CKPYGEQYF
v_call: TRBV25-1; j_call: TRBJ1-1; clone_size: -; d_call: -; cdr3_nt: TGTGCCAGCCGAGAAACAGGGCGTGTGAACACTGAAGCTTTCTTT; cdr3_aa: CASRETGRVNTEAFF
v_call: TRBV18; j_call: TRBJ1-3; clone_size: -; d_call: -; cdr3_nt: TGTGCCAGCTCACCACCGAATCTGCGCTCCTCTGGAAACACCATATATTTT; cdr3_aa: CASSPPNLRSSGNTIYF
v_call: TRBV18; j_call: TRBJ2-3; clone_size: -; d_call: -; cdr3_nt: TGTGCCAGCTCACCACCCGGGTCCACAGATACGCAGTATTTT; cdr3_aa: CASSPPGSTDTQYF
v_call: TRBV6-8; j_call: TRBJ1-4; clone_size: -; d_call: -; cdr3_nt: TGTGCCAGCAGTTACTCAGGTATCGGCACCAGGAACAGGGATCAATTAGCAACTAATGAAAAACTGTTTTTT; cdr3_aa: CASSYSGIGTRNRDQLATNEKLFF
v_call: TRBV6-5; j_call: TRBJ1-2; clone_size: few; d_call: TRBD1; cdr3_nt: TGTGCCAGCGGGACAGCTTATTATGGCTACACCTTC; cdr3_aa: CASGTAYYGYTF
v_call: TRBV11-3; j_call: TRBJ2-7; clone_size: -; d_call: -; cdr3_nt: TGTGCCAGCAGCCCAAACGGGATCAACGGCGAGCAGTACTTC; cdr3_aa: CASSPNGINGEQYF
v_call: TRBV11-2; j_call: TRBJ2-7; clone_size: -; d_call: -; cdr3_nt: TGTGCCAGCACCCCTAAGTTTGACTACGAGCAGTACTTC; cdr3_aa: CASTPKFDYEQYF
v_call: TRBV19; j_call: TRBJ1-4; clone_size: -; d_call: -; cdr3_nt: TGTGCCAGTAGTATAACAAATGAAAAACTGTTTTTT; cdr3_aa: CASSITNEKLFF
v_call: TRBV9; j_call: TRBJ2-7; clone_size: -; d_call: TRBD2; cdr3_nt: TGTGCCAGCAGCCCTGAATTCTCTAGCGGGACCCCCTACGAGCAGTACTTC; cdr3_aa: CASSPEFSSGTPYEQYF
v_call: TRBV2; j_call: TRBJ1-5; clone_size: -; d_call: -; cdr3_nt: TGTGCCAGCAGCAATATACAAGTTACCCAGCCCCAGCATTTT; cdr3_aa: CASSNIQVTQPQHF
v_call: TRBV6-1; j_call: TRBJ1-6; clone_size: -; d_call: -; cdr3_nt: TGTGCCAGCAGTGAAAGCCCCGCGGGGCTAAATTCACCCCTCCACTTT; cdr3_aa: CASSESPAGLNSPLHF
v_call: TRBV7-5; j_call: TRBJ1-1; clone_size: -; d_call: -; cdr3_nt: TGTGCCAGAAGCCCAGAAAAACAGGGGGGCACTGAAGCTTTCTTT; cdr3_aa: CARSPEKQGGTEAFF
v_call: TRBV7-8; j_call: TRBJ1-2; clone_size: -; d_call: -; cdr3_nt: TGTGCCAGCAGCTCGACGGACAGAGCTAACTATGGCTACACCTTC; cdr3_aa: CASSSTDRANYGYTF
v_call: TRBV6-5; j_call: TRBJ1-5; clone_size: once; d_call: -; cdr3_nt: TGTGCCAGCAGTCAACGAGATCAGCCCCAGCATTTT; cdr3_aa: CASSQRDQPQHF
v_call: TRBV6-5; j_call: TRBJ2-2; clone_size: -; d_call: -; cdr3_nt: TGTGCCAGCAGAAAGGGGTACACCGGGGAGCTGTTTTTT; cdr3_aa: CASRKGYTGELFF
v_call: TRBV7-2; j_call: TRBJ1-6; clone_size: -; d_call: TRBD1; cdr3_nt: TGTGCCAGCAGCCTTAGACGGACAGGGGGGAATTCACCCCTCCACTTT; cdr3_aa: CASSLRRTGGNSPLHF
v_call: TRBV3-1/TRBV3-2; j_call: TRBJ2-1; clone_size: -; d_call: TRBD2; cdr3_nt: TGTGCCAGCAGCACCCAAGGGACTAGCGGGGCTCGGTTCTTC; cdr3_aa: CASSTQGTSGARFF
v_call: TRBV12-5; j_call: TRBJ1-2; clone_size: once; d_call: -; cdr3_nt: TGTGCTAGTGGTTTGGTAGACAGGAACTATGGCTACACCTTC; cdr3_aa: CASGLVDRNYGYTF
v_call: TRBV27; j_call: TRBJ1-5; clone_size: -; d_call: -; cdr3_nt: TGTGCCAGCAGTATTACGGACATCGGTGCCAATCAGCCCCAGCATTTT; cdr3_aa: CASSITDIGANQPQHF
v_call: TRBV24-1; j_call: TRBJ2-1; clone_size: -; d_call: TRBD1; cdr3_nt: TGTGCCACCAGTGACCTAAGGACAGGCGGAACCTACAATGAGCAGTTCTTC; cdr3_aa: CATSDLRTGGTYNEQFF
v_call: TRBV4-2; j_call: TRBJ2-7; clone_size: -; d_call: TRBD2; cdr3_nt: TGTGCCAGCAGCCAAGAAGTTCTAGCGGGAGGCCACTTTTCCTACGAGCAGTACTTC; cdr3_aa: CASSQEVLAGGHFSYEQYF
v_call: TRBV12-3/TRBV12-4; j_call: TRBJ2-7; clone_size: -; d_call: -; cdr3_nt: TGTGCCAGCAGTCGCGAGGGTTCCTACGAGCAGTACTTC; cdr3_aa: CASSREGSYEQYF
v_call: TRBV4-2; j_call: TRBJ2-7; clone_size: -; d_call: -; cdr3_nt: TGTGCCAGCAGCCCGTCCAATCCCATCAGGGGGGCTCCCCTTTACGAGCAGTACTTC; cdr3_aa: CASSPSNPIRGAPLYEQYF
v_call: TRBV21-1; j_call: TRBJ2-3; clone_size: -; d_call: -; cdr3_nt: TGTGCCAGCAGCCGAGTTGAGACTAGCCCGGATACGCAGTATTTT; cdr3_aa: CASSRVETSPDTQYF
v_call: TRBV18; j_call: TRBJ2-1; clone_size: -; d_call: TRBD2; cdr3_nt: TGTGCCAGCTCACCCCAGCGGGGGGGAAGGAACAATGAGCAGTTCTTC; cdr3_aa: CASSPQRGGRNNEQFF
v_call: TRBV14; j_call: TRBJ1-1; clone_size: -; d_call: -; cdr3_nt: TGTGCCAGCAGGTCAGGGATAATGAACACTGAAGCTTTCTTT; cdr3_aa: CASRSGIMNTEAFF
v_call: TRBV30; j_call: TRBJ1-1; clone_size: -; d_call: -; cdr3_nt: TGTGCCTGGGGCCGGGAGAACACTGAAGCTTTCTTT; cdr3_aa: CAWGRENTEAFF
v_call: TRBV11-2; j_call: TRBJ1-1; clone_size: -; d_call: TRBD1; cdr3_nt: TGTGCCAGCAGACTTACCCCCGGGACAGGGACTGAAGCTTTCTTT; cdr3_aa: CASRLTPGTGTEAFF
v_call: TRBV6-5; j_call: TRBJ1-1; clone_size: -; d_call: -; cdr3_nt: TGTGCCAGCAGTTCTGGCGGGGGGCTGAACACTGAAGCTTTTTTT; cdr3_aa: CASSSGGGLNTEAFF
v_call: TRBV5-1; j_call: TRBJ1-4; clone_size: -; d_call: -; cdr3_nt: TGCGCCAGCAGCTTGAACCAGGGGCAAGAAAAACTGTTTTTT; cdr3_aa: CASSLNQGQEKLFF
v_call: TRBV7-9; j_call: TRBJ2-2; clone_size: once; d_call: -; cdr3_nt: TGTGCCAGCAGCCCAGTGGGCCCCGGGGAGCTGTTTTTT; cdr3_aa: CASSPVGPGELFF
v_call: TRBV7-9; j_call: TRBJ2-3; clone_size: -; d_call: TRBD2; cdr3_nt: TGTGCCAGCAGCGATCCGGGACTAGCGGGAGGGAGCACAGATACGCAGTATTTT; cdr3_aa: CASSDPGLAGGSTDTQYF
v_call: TRBV10-3; j_call: TRBJ2-2; clone_size: -; d_call: TRBD2; cdr3_nt: TGTGCCATCAGTTTAGCGGGAGGAAACACCGGGGAGCTGTTTTTT; cdr3_aa: CAISLAGGNTGELFF
v_call: TRBV5-4; j_call: TRBJ2-2; clone_size: -; d_call: TRBD2; cdr3_nt: TGTGCCAGCAGCCCGGGACTAGCGGAGACCGGGGAGCTGTTTTTT; cdr3_aa: CASSPGLAETGELFF
v_call: TRBV10-3; j_call: TRBJ1-2; clone_size: -; d_call: -; cdr3_nt: TGTGCCACAAAAGCAGAGGAGATCATCTATGGCTACACCTTC; cdr3_aa: CATKAEEIIYGYTF
v_call: TRBV5-6; j_call: TRBJ1-2; clone_size: -; d_call: -; cdr3_nt: TGTGCCAGCAGCTTGGATCCAGGGGACTATGGCTACACCTTC; cdr3_aa: CASSLDPGDYGYTF
v_call: TRBV9; j_call: TRBJ2-1; clone_size: once; d_call: -; cdr3_nt: TGTGCCAGCAGCGTAGACGACGGGAACAATGAGCAGTTCTTC; cdr3_aa: CASSVDDGNNEQFF
v_call: TRBV6-6; j_call: TRBJ1-1; clone_size: -; d_call: -; cdr3_nt: TGTGCCAGCAGTTCCTCCGGGGGGTTGGGGGGCACTGAAGCTTTCTTT; cdr3_aa: CASSSSGGLGGTEAFF
v_call: TRBV28; j_call: TRBJ1-5; clone_size: -; d_call: TRBD1; cdr3_nt: TGTGCCAGCAGTTCCACAGGGGAGGGCAATCAGCCCCAGCATTTT; cdr3_aa: CASSSTGEGNQPQHF
v_call: TRBV7-2; j_call: TRBJ1-2; clone_size: -; d_call: -; cdr3_nt: TGTGCCAGCAGCCGGTGGACAGCTCCAGGGAGTATAAACTATGGCTACACCTTC; cdr3_aa: CASSRWTAPGSINYGYTF
v_call: TRBV18; j_call: TRBJ1-6; clone_size: -; d_call: -; cdr3_nt: TGTGCCAGCTCACCCGAGTCCGGAGGCTCACCCCTCCACTTT; cdr3_aa: CASSPESGGSPLHF
v_call: TRBV30; j_call: TRBJ2-1; clone_size: -; d_call: TRBD1; cdr3_nt: TGTGCCTGGAGTCCGTGGGACAGGGAGACGTACAATGAGCAGTTCTTC; cdr3_aa: CAWSPWDRETYNEQFF